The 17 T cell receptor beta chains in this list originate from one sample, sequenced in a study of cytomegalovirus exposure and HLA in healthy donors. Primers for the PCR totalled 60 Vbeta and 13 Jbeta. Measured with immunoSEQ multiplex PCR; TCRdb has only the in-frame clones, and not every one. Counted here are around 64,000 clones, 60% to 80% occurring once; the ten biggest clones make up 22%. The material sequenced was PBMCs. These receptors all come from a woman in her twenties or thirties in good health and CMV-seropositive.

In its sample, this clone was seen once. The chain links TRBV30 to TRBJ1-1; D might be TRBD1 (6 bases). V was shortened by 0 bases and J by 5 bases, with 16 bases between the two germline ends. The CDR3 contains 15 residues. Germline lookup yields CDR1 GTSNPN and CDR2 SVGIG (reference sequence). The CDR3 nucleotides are TGTGCCTGGAGTGTACGGGGGGGCGAGGGGACTGAAGCTTTCTTT. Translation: CAWSVRGGEGTEAFF.

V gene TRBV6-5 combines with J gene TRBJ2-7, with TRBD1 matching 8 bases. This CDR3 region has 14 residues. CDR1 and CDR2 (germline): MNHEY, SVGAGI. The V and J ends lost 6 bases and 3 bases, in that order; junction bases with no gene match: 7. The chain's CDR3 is CASSRDRGDYEQYF. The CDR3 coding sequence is TGTGCCAGCAGCAGAGACAGGGGCGACTACGAGCAGTACTTC.

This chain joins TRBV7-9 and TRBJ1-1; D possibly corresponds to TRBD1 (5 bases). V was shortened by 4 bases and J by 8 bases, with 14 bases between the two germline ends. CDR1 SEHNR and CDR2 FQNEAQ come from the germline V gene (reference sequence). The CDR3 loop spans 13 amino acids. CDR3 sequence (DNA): TGTGCCAGCAGCTCACAACTATCAGGGGAAGCTTTCTTT. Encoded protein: CASSSQLSGEAFF. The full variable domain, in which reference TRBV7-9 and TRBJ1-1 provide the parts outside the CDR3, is DTGVSQNPRHKITKRGQNVTFRCDPISEHNRLYWYRQTLGQGPEFLTYFQNEAQLEKSRLLSDRFSAERPKGSFSTLEIQRTEQGDSAMYLCASSSQLSGEAFFGQGTRLTVV.

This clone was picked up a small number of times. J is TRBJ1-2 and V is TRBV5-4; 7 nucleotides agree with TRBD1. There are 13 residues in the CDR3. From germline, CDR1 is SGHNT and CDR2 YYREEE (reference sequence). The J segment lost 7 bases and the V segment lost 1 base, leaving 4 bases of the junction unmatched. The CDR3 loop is CASSLTGTAGYTF. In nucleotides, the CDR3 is TGTGCCAGCAGCTTGACTGGGACAGCTGGCTACACCTTC.

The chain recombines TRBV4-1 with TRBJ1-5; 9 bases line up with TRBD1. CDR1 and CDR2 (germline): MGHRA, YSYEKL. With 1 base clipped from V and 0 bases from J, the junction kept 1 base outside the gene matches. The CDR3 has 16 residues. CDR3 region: CASSQGDRDSNQPQHF. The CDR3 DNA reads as TGCGCCAGCAGCCAAGGGGACAGGGATAGCAATCAGCCCCAGCATTTT.

The CDR3 nucleotides read TGTGCCTGGAGCACTGCCAGCGCCCTACGGGATACGCAGTATTTT. It specifies CAWSTASALRDTQYF. This chain joins TRBV30 and TRBJ2-3; D is ambiguous. The CDR3 loop spans 15 amino acids. Germline CDR1 GTSNPN, CDR2 SVGIG (reference sequence). Trimming stripped 3 bases from V and 6 bases from J, with 19 bases between.

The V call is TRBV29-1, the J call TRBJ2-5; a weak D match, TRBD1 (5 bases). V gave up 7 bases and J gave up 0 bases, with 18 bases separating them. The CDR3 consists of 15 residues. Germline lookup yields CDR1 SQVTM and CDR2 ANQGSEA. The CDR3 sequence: CSAPVLEGDQETQYF. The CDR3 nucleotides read TGCAGCGCCCCCGTTCTGGAAGGGGACCAAGAGACCCAGTACTTC.

CDR3 amino acids: CSVSSGSADTQYF. For the CDR3, the DNA is TGCAGCGTTTCTAGCGGGAGTGCAGATACGCAGTATTTT. This chain connects TRBV29-1 to TRBJ2-3, with TRBD2 identical over 10 bases. The V gene end was trimmed by 5 bases and the J gene end by 4 bases; junction bases not matched to a gene: 3. This CDR3 is 13 amino acids long. Germline lookup yields CDR1 SQVTM and CDR2 ANQGSEA.

The CDR3 nucleotides are TGCAGCGTTGATATCAGGGGGAAGGAGGACTATGGCTACACCTTC. This encodes CSVDIRGKEDYGYTF. The gene calls are TRBV29-1 and TRBJ1-2, with 7 bases that match TRBD1. CDR1 is SQVTM, CDR2 ANQGSEA, per germline. The V and J ends lost 3 bases and 3 bases, in that order; junction bases with no gene match: 10. There are 15 residues in the CDR3.

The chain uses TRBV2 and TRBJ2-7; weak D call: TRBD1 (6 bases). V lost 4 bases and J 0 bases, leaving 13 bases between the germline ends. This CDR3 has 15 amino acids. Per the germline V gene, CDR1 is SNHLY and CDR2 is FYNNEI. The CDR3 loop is CASSADSRISYEQYF. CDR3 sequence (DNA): TGTGCCAGCAGTGCGGACAGCCGCATCTCCTACGAGCAGTACTTC.

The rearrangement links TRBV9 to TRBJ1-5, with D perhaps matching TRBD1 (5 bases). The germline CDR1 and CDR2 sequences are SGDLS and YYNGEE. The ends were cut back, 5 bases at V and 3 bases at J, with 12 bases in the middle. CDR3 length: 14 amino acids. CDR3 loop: CASSPEGVNQPQHF. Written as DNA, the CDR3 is TGTGCCAGCAGTCCCGAAGGGGTCAATCAGCCCCAGCATTTT.

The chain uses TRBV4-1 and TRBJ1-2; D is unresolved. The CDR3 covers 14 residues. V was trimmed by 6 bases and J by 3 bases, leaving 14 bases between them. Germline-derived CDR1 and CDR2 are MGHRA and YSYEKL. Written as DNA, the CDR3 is TGCGCCAGCAGTCAGCAATCGAGGGACTATGGCTACACCTTC. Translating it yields CASSQQSRDYGYTF.

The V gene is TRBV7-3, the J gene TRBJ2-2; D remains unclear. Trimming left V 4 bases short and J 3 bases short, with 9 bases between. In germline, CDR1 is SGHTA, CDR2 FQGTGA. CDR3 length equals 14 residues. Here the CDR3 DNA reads TGTGCCAGCAGCTCAACTCGTGACACCGGGGAGCTGTTTTTT. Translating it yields CASSSTRDTGELFF.

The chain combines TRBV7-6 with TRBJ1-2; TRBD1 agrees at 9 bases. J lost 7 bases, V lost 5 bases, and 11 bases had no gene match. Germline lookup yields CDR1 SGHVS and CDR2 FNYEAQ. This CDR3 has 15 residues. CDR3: CASSASGTGYSGYTF. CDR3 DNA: TGTGCCAGCAGCGCGTCCGGGACAGGGTATTCTGGCTACACCTTC.

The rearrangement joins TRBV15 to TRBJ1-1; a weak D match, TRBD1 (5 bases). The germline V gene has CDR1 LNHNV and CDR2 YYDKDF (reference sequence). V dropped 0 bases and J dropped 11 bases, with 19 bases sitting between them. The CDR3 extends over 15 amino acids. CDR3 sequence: CATSRDPDRGNRAFF. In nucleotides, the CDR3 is TGTGCCACCAGCAGAGATCCGGACCGGGGGAACCGGGCTTTCTTT. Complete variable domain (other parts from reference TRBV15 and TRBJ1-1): DAMVIQNPRYQVTQFGKPVTLSCSQTLNHNVMYWYQQKSSQAPKLLFHYYDKDFNNEADTPDNFQSRRPNTSFCFLDIRSPGLGDTAMYLCATSRDPDRGNRAFFGQGTRLTVV.

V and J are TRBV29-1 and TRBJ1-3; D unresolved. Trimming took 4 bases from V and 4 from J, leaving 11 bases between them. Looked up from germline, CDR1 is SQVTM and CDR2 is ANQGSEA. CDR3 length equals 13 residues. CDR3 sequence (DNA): TGCAGCGTTGGGTCTGGCGGAGGAAACACCATATATTTT. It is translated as CSVGSGGGNTIYF.

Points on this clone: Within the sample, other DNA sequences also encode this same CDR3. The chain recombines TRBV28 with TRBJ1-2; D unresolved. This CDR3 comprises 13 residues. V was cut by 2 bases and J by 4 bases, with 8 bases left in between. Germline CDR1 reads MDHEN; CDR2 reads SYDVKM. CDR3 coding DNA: TGTGCCAGCAGTTTAAGAACAGCCTATGGCTACACCTTC. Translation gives CASSLRTAYGYTF.